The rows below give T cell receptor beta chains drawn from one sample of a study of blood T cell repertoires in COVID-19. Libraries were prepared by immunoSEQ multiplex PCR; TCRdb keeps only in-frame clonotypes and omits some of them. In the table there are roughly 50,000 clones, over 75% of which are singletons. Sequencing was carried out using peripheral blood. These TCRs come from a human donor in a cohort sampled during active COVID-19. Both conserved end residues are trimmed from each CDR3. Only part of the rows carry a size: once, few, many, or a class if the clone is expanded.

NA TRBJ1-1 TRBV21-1 ASSKGEQGPPGMLEAF
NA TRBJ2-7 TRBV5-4 ASSQDSYEQY
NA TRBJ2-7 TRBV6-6 ASSYGSGNGEQY
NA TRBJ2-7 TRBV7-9 ASSPLPSKARSSYEQY
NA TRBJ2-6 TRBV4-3 ASSQLPVASGANVLT
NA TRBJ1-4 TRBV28 ASRGGGEKLF
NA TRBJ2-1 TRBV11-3 ASSSGLAGGGEQF
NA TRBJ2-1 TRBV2 ASSEIVGSSYNEQF
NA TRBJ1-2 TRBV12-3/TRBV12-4 ASSPARQTGYT
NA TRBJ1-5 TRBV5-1 ASSLFGTGDQPQH
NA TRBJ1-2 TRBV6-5 ASSDRDRGGST
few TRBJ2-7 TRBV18 ASSPGTGGELEQY
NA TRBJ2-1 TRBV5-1 ASREGWTRHNEQF
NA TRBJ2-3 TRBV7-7 ASSTGLAATDTQY